This T cell receptor beta chain was found in a study of PD-1 blockade in classical Hodgkin lymphoma. Notes on the study in general: Why the repertoires differ is still unclear, perhaps disease activity or prior therapy. Significant TCR diversity gains by C4D1 occurred in CD4+ but not CD8+ cells. Complete responders showed a baseline diversity that resembled the diversity of newly diagnosed patients. Lower baseline TCR diversity was reported for newly diagnosed patients than for healthy donors.

TCRdb keeps only in-frame clones here, not all; method: immunoSEQ multiplex PCR. The data contain about 15,000 clones, roughly nine tenths of them seen just once; the ten biggest clones take up about 18%. Trimming cost V 0 bases and J 2 bases; bases outside gene matches: 5. The CDR3 consists of 17 residues. The germline CDR1 and CDR2 sequences are LGHNA and YNFKEQ. Time point meaning: cycle 4 day 1 (C4D1), after 5 to 7 weeks of nivolumab. All trial patients relapsed after autologous stem cell transplantation. Thawed PBMCs were subjected to magnetic negative selection, which yielded isolated CD8+ T cells. Notes on this clone: Its antigen is undetermined.

The clonotype originates from a human donor with classical Hodgkin lymphoma. V is TRBV4-2 and J is TRBJ2-1, with 9 bases identical to TRBD2. Material: CD8+ T cells from blood, obtained before the fourth cycle of nivolumab. The CDR3 bases are TGTGCCAGCAGCCAAGATATCCTAGCGGGGACCTACAATGAGCAGTTCTTC. Translation: CASSQDILAGTYNEQFF.